The 24 T cell receptor beta chains listed next were all sequenced from one sample in a study of sequential checkpoint blockade in melanoma. The table came from immunoSEQ multiplex PCR; TCRdb's copy has only in-frame clones and leaves some out. Of 30,000 to 40,000 clones detected, approximately 84% appear once; the ten largest clones hold 5.5%. Treatment here: randomized to nivolumab then ipilimumab (arm A) or the reverse (arm B). The source was CD8+ T cells sorted from blood (inferred from file names), collected from a patient given nivolumab and ipilimumab in sequence. The receptors here all came from a human donor with melanoma.

The chain combines TRBV5-6 with TRBJ2-5, with unresolved D. The CDR3 length is 15 residues. Trimming shortened V by 0 bases and J by 5 bases, and 14 bases separated the two germline ends. Per the germline V gene, CDR1 is SGHDT and CDR2 is YYEEEE. The CDR3 nucleotides read TGTGCCAGCAGCTTGGCCTTATCTAGATGGGAGACCCAGTACTTC. It yields the protein CASSLALSRWETQYF.

This chain uses TRBV7-8 with TRBJ2-3, with TRBD2 matching over 12 bases. Germline-derived CDR1 and CDR2 are SGHVS and FQNEAQ. The ends lost 5 bases at V and 6 bases at J; junction bases unmatched: 6. The CDR3 has 15 residues. CDR3 protein: CASSRTSGTMDTQYF. The CDR3 DNA sequence: TGTGCCAGCAGCCGGACTAGCGGGACGATGGATACGCAGTATTTT.

V usage is TRBV5-4 and J usage is TRBJ1-2, with 8 bases lining up with TRBD1. The CDR3 runs to 12 residues. V lost 4 bases to trimming and J lost 8 bases; unmatched junction nucleotides: 4. Germline V CDR1 and CDR2: SGHNT, YYREEE (reference sequence). The CDR3 protein is CASSPGTGGYTF. The CDR3 DNA is TGTGCCAGCAGCCCGGGGACAGGCGGCTACACCTTC.

The V and J genes are TRBV5-4 and TRBJ2-5; 7 bases are shared with TRBD1. The last part of the DNA fits TRBJ2-7 better; the J call may be wrong. CDR1 and CDR2 (germline): SGHNT, YYREEE (reference sequence). This CDR3 comprises 14 residues. The CDR3 here is CASSPGRGPYEQYF. The CDR3 DNA sequence: TGTGCCAGCAGCCCGGGAAGGGGGCCCTACGAGCAGTACTTC.

The V and J genes are TRBV5-4 and TRBJ2-5; 12 bases align to TRBD2. The J call could be wrong; TRBJ2-7 is a better fit for the DNA end. The CDR3 is made up of 17 amino acids. Germline V gene lookup returns CDR1 SGHNT and CDR2 YYREEE (reference sequence). The CDR3 nucleotides are TGTGCCAGCAGCTTGAACCTAGCGGGAGGGCCGACCTACGAGCAGTACTTC. Translating it yields CASSLNLAGGPTYEQYF.

The CDR3 sequence: CSVESREKLDTQYF. In nucleotides, the CDR3 is TGCAGCGTTGAATCCCGAGAAAAACTCGATACGCAGTATTTT. V is TRBV29-1 and J is TRBJ2-3; D gene uncertain. Per the germline V gene, CDR1 is SQVTM and CDR2 is ANQGSEA. V shed 2 bases and J shed 6 bases, with 15 bases lying between them. This CDR3 has 14 amino acids.

This chain uses TRBV2 with TRBJ1-2, with 10 bases aligning to TRBD1. CDR3 length: 17 amino acids. Trimming took 6 bases from V and 5 from J; bases not matched to a gene: 15. Germline lookup yields CDR1 SNHLY and CDR2 FYNNEI. DNA of the CDR3: TGTGCCAGCAGCACTCTCCCAGTGACAGGGGGCGAGTATGGCTACACCTTC. Encoded protein: CASSTLPVTGGEYGYTF.

This clone came up a few times. The chain couples TRBV6-6 to TRBJ2-2, with 8 bases aligning to TRBD2. The CDR3 covers 15 residues. Per germline, CDR1 MNHNY and CDR2 SVGAGI (reference sequence). V was pared by 5 bases and J by 0 bases, with 2 bases of the junction left unmatched. CDR3 DNA: TGTGCCAGCAGTGACGGGGGGGCGAACACCGGGGAGCTGTTTTTT. Its translation: CASSDGGANTGELFF.

V gene TRBV7-8 combines with J gene TRBJ2-7; 11 bases are a match to TRBD2. With 8 bases clipped from V and 7 bases from J, the junction kept 7 bases outside the gene matches. Germline loops: CDR1 SGHVS, CDR2 FQNEAQ. This CDR3 region has 13 residues. The CDR3 sequence: CASQGTSGLEQYF. The CDR3 coding sequence is TGTGCCAGCCAGGGGACTAGCGGTCTTGAGCAGTACTTC.

The chain has TRBV19 and TRBJ2-3, with 12 nucleotides matching TRBD2. V dropped 3 bases and J dropped 2; count of bases not matched to a gene: 6. Germline assignment: CDR1 LNHDA and CDR2 SQIVND (reference sequence). CDR3 length: 17 amino acids. CDR3 coding DNA: TGTGCCAGTAGTATCACTAGCGGGGGGCCGTTCACAGATACGCAGTATTTT. Translation: CASSITSGGPFTDTQYF.

The gene calls are TRBV4-1 and TRBJ2-5; a possible D gene is TRBD1 (6 bases). V lost 5 bases to trimming and J lost 5 bases, with 9 bases between them. In germline, CDR1 is MGHRA, CDR2 YSYEKL. The CDR3 sequence is 12 residues long. CDR3 sequence reads: CASSGGTETQYF. In DNA form, the CDR3 reads TGCGCCAGCAGCGGGGGCACTGAGACCCAGTACTTC.

The chain combines TRBV7-9 with TRBJ2-7; 8 bases line up with TRBD1. The germline gives CDR1 SEHNR, CDR2 FQNEAQ (reference sequence). V lost 5 bases and J lost 0; bases outside the gene matches: 6. This CDR3 has 15 amino acids. The CDR3 sequence: CASSPRQGSSYEQYF. CDR3 sequence (DNA): TGTGCCAGCAGCCCCAGACAGGGGAGCTCCTACGAGCAGTACTTC. Drawing the rest from reference TRBV7-9 and TRBJ2-7, the complete variable domain is DTGVSQNPRHKITKRGQNVTFRCDPISEHNRLYWYRQTLGQGPEFLTYFQNEAQLEKSRLLSDRFSAERPKGSFSTLEIQRTEQGDSAMYLCASSPRQGSSYEQYFGPGTRLTVT.

The V call is TRBV27, the J call TRBJ2-7, with 9 bases aligning to TRBD1. Per the germline V gene, CDR1 is MNHEY and CDR2 is SMNVEV (reference sequence). This CDR3 region has 15 residues. After removal of 4 bases from V and 5 bases from J, the junction contained 9 bases not matched to a gene. The CDR3 spells CASSSTGTGFHEQYF. The CDR3 region has the DNA TGTGCCAGCAGTTCCACCGGGACAGGGTTCCACGAGCAGTACTTC.

The chain combines TRBV23-1 with TRBJ1-4; D perhaps matches TRBD1 (5 bases). TRBV23-1 is an ORF for which the function is uncertain. V gave up 0 bases and J gave up 7 bases, with 18 bases separating them. CDR3 size: 17 residues. The CDR3 protein is CASSQSKAGQRFEKLFF. The CDR3 bases are TGCGCCAGCAGTCAATCGAAGGCAGGGCAACGGTTTGAAAAACTGTTTTTT.

V is TRBV27 and J is TRBJ1-1; a weak D match, TRBD1 (5 bases). This CDR3 is 16 amino acids long. The germline V gene encodes CDR1 MNHEY and CDR2 SMNVEV (reference sequence). The germline V and J ends were trimmed by 8 bases and 1 base, with 20 bases remaining between them. The CDR3 reads CASGILTEASNTEAFF. The CDR3 DNA is TGTGCCAGCGGAATTTTGACAGAGGCTTCGAACACTGAAGCTTTCTTT.

The chain joins TRBV6-1 to TRBJ1-1, with D perhaps TRBD1 (5 bases). The CDR3 is made up of 12 amino acids. V was pared by 8 bases and J by 5 bases, with 12 bases between. CDR1 and CDR2 (germline): MNHNS, SASEGT. CDR3 in amino acids: CASGGVRTEAFF. As DNA, the CDR3 is TGTGCCAGCGGGGGGGTAAGGACTGAAGCTTTCTTT.

The chain couples TRBV27 to TRBJ1-2; maybe TRBD1 (5 bases). This CDR3 has 12 residues. V shed 8 bases and J shed 2 bases, with 9 bases lying between them. Germline loops: CDR1 MNHEY, CDR2 SMNVEV (reference sequence). Here the CDR3 DNA reads TGTGCCAGCGGGGCGGGGAACTATGGCTACACCTTC. It specifies CASGAGNYGYTF.

The chain links TRBV13 to TRBJ2-7; TRBD2 might be the D (5 bases). Trimming left V 8 bases short and J 0 bases short, with 11 bases between. This CDR3 contains 13 residues. Per the germline V gene, CDR1 is PRHDT and CDR2 is FYEKMQ (reference sequence). CDR3 DNA: TGTGCCAGCTCACAAGGGAGCTCCTACGAGCAGTACTTC. Protein product: CASSQGSSYEQYF.

V is TRBV14 and J is TRBJ2-7, with 7 bases identical to TRBD1. The V segment lost 4 bases and the J segment 1 base; nucleotides outside the gene matches: 4. This CDR3 spans 14 amino acids. Germline-derived CDR1 and CDR2 are SGHDN and FVKESK. As DNA, the CDR3 is TGTGCCAGCAGCCCCCGGGACAGTTCCTACGAGCAGTACTTC. Amino acid sequence: CASSPRDSSYEQYF.

The J gene is TRBJ2-7, the V gene TRBV29-1, with 8 bases that match TRBD1. Per germline, CDR1 SQVTM and CDR2 ANQGSEA. Trimming took 6 bases from V and 2 from J; bases not matched to a gene: 12. The CDR3 totals 15 residues. The CDR3 protein is CSVVGQGGFAYEQYF. CDR3 in DNA: TGCAGCGTCGTCGGACAGGGAGGTTTTGCCTACGAGCAGTACTTC.

This clone has more than one count but fewer than ten. The V and J genes are TRBV6-5 and TRBJ1-3, with D maybe TRBD1 (5 bases). The CDR3 covers 14 residues. Germline V gives CDR1 MNHEY, CDR2 SVGAGI. The V end was cut by 1 base, the J end by 4 bases, with 8 bases between. The CDR3 DNA reads as TGTGCCAGCAGTTACTTGACAGCCGGAAACACCATATATTTT. This translates into CASSYLTAGNTIYF.

CDR3: CASSIGSLSYEQYF. The CDR3 DNA sequence: TGTGCCAGTAGTATTGGGAGTTTATCCTACGAGCAGTACTTC. The chain is built from TRBV19 and TRBJ2-7, with a possible D match to TRBD2 (5 bases). Germline V gene data show CDR1 as LNHDA and CDR2 as SQIVND (reference sequence). This CDR3 has 14 amino acids. Trimming pared 3 bases from V and 1 base from J, leaving 10 bases between.

The CDR3 DNA is TGTGCCAGCAGCTTAGGGGGCGGGAGTAGGGCAGATACGCAGTATTTT. It encodes CASSLGGGSRADTQYF. The chain couples TRBV13 to TRBJ2-3; TRBD2 aligns across 7 bases. Germline CDR1 reads PRHDT; CDR2 reads FYEKMQ (reference sequence). The CDR3 runs to 16 residues. Unmatched junction bases numbered 7, after V lost 0 bases and J lost 4 bases.

This clone appeared once. The chain employs TRBV30 and TRBJ1-2; D perhaps matches TRBD1 (6 bases). Germline lookup yields CDR1 GTSNPN and CDR2 SVGIG (reference sequence). V was clipped by 5 bases and J by 3 bases, with 7 bases between them. The CDR3 sequence is 11 residues long. The CDR3 protein is CAWWTDYGYTF. DNA for the CDR3: TGTGCCTGGTGGACAGACTATGGCTACACCTTC.